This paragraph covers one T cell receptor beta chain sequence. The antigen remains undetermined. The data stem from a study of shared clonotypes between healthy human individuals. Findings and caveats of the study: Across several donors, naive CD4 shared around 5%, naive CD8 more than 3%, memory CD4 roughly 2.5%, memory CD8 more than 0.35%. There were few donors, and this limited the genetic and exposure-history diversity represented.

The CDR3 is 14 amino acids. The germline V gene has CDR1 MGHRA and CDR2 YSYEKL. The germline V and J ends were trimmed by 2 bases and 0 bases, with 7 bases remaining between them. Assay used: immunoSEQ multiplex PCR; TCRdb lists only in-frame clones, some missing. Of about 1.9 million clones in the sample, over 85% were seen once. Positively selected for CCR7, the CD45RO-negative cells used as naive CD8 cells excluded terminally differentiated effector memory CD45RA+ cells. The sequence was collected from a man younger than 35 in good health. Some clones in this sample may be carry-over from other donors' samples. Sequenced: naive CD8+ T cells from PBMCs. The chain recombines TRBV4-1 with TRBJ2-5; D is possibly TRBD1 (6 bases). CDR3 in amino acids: CASSQRDNQETQYF. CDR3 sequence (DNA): TGCGCCAGCAGCCAACGGGACAACCAAGAGACCCAGTACTTC.